This TCR beta chain was found in a study of blood T cell repertoires in COVID-19. Across the whole study: Nucleic acid was either cDNA or gDNA, and it came from T cells, B-cell-depleted T cells, or PBMCs.

The length of the CDR3 is 16 residues. The germline V gene encodes CDR1 SGDLS and CDR2 YYNGEE. V was clipped by 1 base and J by 9 bases, with 22 bases between them. The table came from immunoSEQ multiplex PCR; TCRdb's copy has only in-frame clones and leaves some out. This table holds about 190,000 clones, around 80% found once. The sequence derives from a woman of 80 years or more with active or convalescent COVID-19. What was sequenced was peripheral blood. The V call is TRBV9, the J call TRBJ1-2; D is unclear. The CDR3 DNA follows: TGTGCCAGCAGCGTAAACCCCCTATGGAGGGAAAGACGCTACACCTTC. Protein sequence: CASSVNPLWRERRYTF.